These T cell receptor beta chains were read from a single sample in a study of CD8+ T cells in alopecia areata. Assay used: immunoSEQ multiplex PCR; TCRdb lists only in-frame clones, some missing. Of 180,000 or so clones in the sample, 45% to 60% were seen once. The material sequenced was CD8+ T cells sorted from blood, taken at roughly week 52, from a patient treated with tofacitinib. The receptors shown here come from a human donor with alopecia areata. Both conserved end residues are part of each CDR3. Fields, in order: CDR3 protein, CDR3 DNA, D gene, V gene, J gene, clone size. A D gene is named only where the DNA matches it firmly. Size is stated for part of the rows, as once, few or many counts, or as a class when the clone is expanded.

cdr3_aa: CASSLTGSYEQYF; cdr3_nt: TGTGCCAGCAGTTTGACAGGGAGCTACGAGCAGTACTTC; d_call: TRBD1; v_call: TRBV27; j_call: TRBJ2-7; clone_size: -
cdr3_aa: CSVSGQPNYEQYF; cdr3_nt: TGCAGCGTTAGTGGACAGCCCAACTACGAGCAGTACTTC; d_call: -; v_call: TRBV29-1; j_call: TRBJ2-7; clone_size: few
cdr3_aa: CASSLVAGRTDTQYF; cdr3_nt: TGTGCCAGCAGCTTAGTCGCGGGTCGCACAGATACGCAGTATTTT; d_call: -; v_call: TRBV7-9; j_call: TRBJ2-3; clone_size: -
cdr3_aa: CASGSLGGSPQHF; cdr3_nt: TGTGCTAGTGGTTCCCTGGGGGGATCACCCCAGCATTTT; d_call: -; v_call: TRBV12-5; j_call: TRBJ1-5; clone_size: -
cdr3_aa: CASTPGKGLGTNTEAFF; cdr3_nt: TGTGCCAGCACCCCAGGAAAGGGGTTAGGCACGAACACTGAAGCTTTCTTT; d_call: -; v_call: TRBV5-4; j_call: TRBJ1-1; clone_size: -
cdr3_aa: CASSLNARSYEQYF; cdr3_nt: TGCGCCAGCAGCTTGAACGCGAGGTCCTACGAGCAGTACTTC; d_call: -; v_call: TRBV5-1; j_call: TRBJ2-7; clone_size: -
cdr3_aa: CAISLTPGDSPLHF; cdr3_nt: TGTGCCATCAGCCTAACTCCGGGGGATTCACCCCTCCACTTT; d_call: -; v_call: TRBV10-3; j_call: TRBJ1-6; clone_size: -
cdr3_aa: CASSLKARTVPTEQYF; cdr3_nt: TGTGCCAGCAGCTTAAAGGCTAGGACAGTACCTACGGAGCAGTACTTC; d_call: -; v_call: TRBV7-2; j_call: TRBJ2-7; clone_size: -
cdr3_aa: CSVEWDTLIYGYTF; cdr3_nt: TGCAGCGTTGAGTGGGACACCCTTATCTATGGCTACACCTTC; d_call: -; v_call: TRBV29-1; j_call: TRBJ1-2; clone_size: few
cdr3_aa: CASSLGLGEAFF; cdr3_nt: TGTGCCAGCAGCTTAGGCCTAGGTGAAGCTTTCTTT; d_call: -; v_call: TRBV13; j_call: TRBJ1-1; clone_size: -
cdr3_aa: CASSPFLTSVPYEQYF; cdr3_nt: TGTGCCAGCAGCCCTTTCTTAACTAGCGTCCCCTACGAGCAGTACTTC; d_call: TRBD2; v_call: TRBV14; j_call: TRBJ2-7; clone_size: -
cdr3_aa: CASTLRETMNTEAFF; cdr3_nt: TGTGCCAGCACCCTGAGGGAGACGATGAACACTGAAGCTTTCTTT; d_call: -; v_call: TRBV9; j_call: TRBJ1-1; clone_size: -
cdr3_aa: CASSLRTRSYNEQFF; cdr3_nt: TGTGCCAGCAGCTTAAGGACACGCTCCTACAATGAGCAGTTCTTC; d_call: -; v_call: TRBV7-3; j_call: TRBJ2-1; clone_size: -
cdr3_aa: CASSVDSRGGNEKLFF; cdr3_nt: TGTGCCAGCAGCGTAGACTCACGAGGGGGGAATGAAAAACTGTTTTTT; d_call: -; v_call: TRBV9; j_call: TRBJ1-4; clone_size: -
cdr3_aa: CASSSPGQIYEQYF; cdr3_nt: TGCGCCAGCAGCTCGCCGGGACAGATCTACGAGCAGTACTTC; d_call: TRBD1; v_call: TRBV5-1; j_call: TRBJ2-7; clone_size: -
cdr3_aa: CASSKGGQETQYF; cdr3_nt: TGTGCCAGCAGCAAGGGGGGCCAAGAGACCCAGTACTTC; d_call: -; v_call: TRBV7-8; j_call: TRBJ2-5; clone_size: many
cdr3_aa: CASSLGWTETQYF; cdr3_nt: TGCGCCAGCAGCTTGGGGTGGACAGAGACCCAGTACTTC; d_call: -; v_call: TRBV5-1; j_call: TRBJ2-5; clone_size: few
cdr3_aa: CASSLDGVHEQYF; cdr3_nt: TGCGCCAGCAGCTTGGACGGGGTCCACGAGCAGTACTTC; d_call: -; v_call: TRBV5-1; j_call: TRBJ2-7; clone_size: few
cdr3_aa: CASSFGGHLSNQPQHF; cdr3_nt: TGTGCCAGCAGCTTTGGGGGTCACCTGAGCAATCAGCCCCAGCATTTT; d_call: -; v_call: TRBV5-6; j_call: TRBJ1-5; clone_size: -
cdr3_aa: CASSVEGYSNQPQHF; cdr3_nt: TGTGCCAGCAGCGTGGAGGGTTATAGCAATCAGCCCCAGCATTTT; d_call: -; v_call: TRBV7-2; j_call: TRBJ1-5; clone_size: -
cdr3_aa: CASSRTRGCSYGYTF; cdr3_nt: TGCGCCAGCAGTCGAACCAGGGGTTGTAGCTATGGCTACACCTTC; d_call: -; v_call: TRBV23-1; j_call: TRBJ1-2; clone_size: -
cdr3_aa: CASSLGPYTEAFF; cdr3_nt: TGTGCCAGCAGTCTGGGACCATACACTGAAGCTTTCTTT; d_call: -; v_call: TRBV27; j_call: TRBJ1-1; clone_size: few
cdr3_aa: CASSRQGQPYGYTF; cdr3_nt: TGTGCCAGCAGCCGCCAGGGACAGCCCTATGGCTACACCTTC; d_call: TRBD1; v_call: TRBV6-5; j_call: TRBJ1-2; clone_size: -
cdr3_aa: CASSALDREGDTEAFF; cdr3_nt: TGTGCCAGCAGTGCTTTGGACAGGGAAGGGGACACTGAAGCTTTCTTT; d_call: TRBD1; v_call: TRBV2; j_call: TRBJ1-1; clone_size: -
cdr3_aa: CATSVGQSYEQYF; cdr3_nt: TGTGCCACCAGCGTGGGACAGTCCTACGAGCAGTACTTC; d_call: TRBD1; v_call: TRBV15; j_call: TRBJ2-7; clone_size: -
cdr3_aa: CASSSAGGARGYTF; cdr3_nt: TGTGCCAGCAGCTCTGCAGGGGGCGCGCGGGGCTACACCTTC; d_call: TRBD1; v_call: TRBV7-9; j_call: TRBJ1-2; clone_size: -
cdr3_aa: CASSIRQGAYTEAFF; cdr3_nt: TGTGCCAGCAGTATTCGACAGGGGGCCTACACTGAAGCTTTCTTT; d_call: TRBD1; v_call: TRBV27; j_call: TRBJ1-1; clone_size: few
cdr3_aa: CASSVPQVGQPQHF; cdr3_nt: TGTGCCAGCAGTGTTCCCCAGGTGGGACAGCCCCAGCATTTT; d_call: -; v_call: TRBV2; j_call: TRBJ1-5; clone_size: -
cdr3_aa: CASSSRDWAYGYTF; cdr3_nt: TGCGCCAGCAGCTCACGGGACTGGGCGTATGGCTACACCTTC; d_call: -; v_call: TRBV5-1; j_call: TRBJ1-2; clone_size: few